Each of the 7 T cell receptor beta chains below was sequenced from the same sample in a study of cytomegalovirus exposure and HLA in healthy donors. PCR amplification relied on 60 Vbeta primers (plus 13 Jbeta primers). Here immunoSEQ multiplex PCR was the method, and the copy in TCRdb shows in-frame clones only, minus some. The sample shows roughly 40,000 clones, 81% of them seen only once. The source material was PBMCs. These receptors were collected from a man in his fifties or sixties in good health and CMV-seronegative.

V usage is TRBV7-3 and J usage is TRBJ1-1; weak D call: TRBD1 (6 bases). This CDR3 is 14 amino acids long. Per the germline V gene, CDR1 is SGHTA and CDR2 is FQGTGA. The germline V and J ends were trimmed by 4 bases and 0 bases, with 9 bases remaining between them. This chain's CDR3 is CASSSQGLNTEAFF. Here the CDR3 DNA reads TGTGCCAGCAGCTCTCAGGGGTTGAACACTGAAGCTTTCTTT.

The chain has TRBV7-9 and TRBJ2-3, with a possible D match to TRBD1 (6 bases). Germline assignment: CDR1 SEHNR and CDR2 FQNEAQ (reference sequence). The CDR3 sequence is 15 residues long. Trimming stripped 5 bases from V and 1 base from J, with 13 bases between. The CDR3 protein is CASSQRTDGTDTQYF. Here the CDR3 DNA reads TGTGCCAGCAGCCAGAGGACAGATGGCACAGATACGCAGTATTTT.

V gene TRBV9 combines with J gene TRBJ2-2, with D maybe TRBD1 (6 bases). V was pared by 3 bases and J by 2 bases, with 14 bases between. The germline CDR1 and CDR2 sequences are SGDLS and YYNGEE. This CDR3 region has 16 residues. The CDR3 sequence: CASSDNRERNTGELFF. The CDR3 nucleotides read TGTGCCAGCAGCGACAACAGGGAAAGAAACACCGGGGAGCTGTTTTTT.

The table lists this clone with a few counts. This CDR3 reads CASSPSDRYYGYTF. The CDR3 DNA sequence: TGTGCCAGCAGTCCCTCCGACAGATACTATGGCTACACCTTC. The chain couples TRBV28 to TRBJ1-2; weak D call: TRBD1 (5 bases). Germline V lookup: CDR1 MDHEN, CDR2 SYDVKM. The CDR3 covers 14 residues. Trimming stripped 5 bases from V and 3 bases from J, with 13 bases between.

The V and J genes are TRBV6-1 and TRBJ1-5; the D gene is possibly TRBD1 (5 bases). CDR1 and CDR2 from the germline V gene are MNHNS and SASEGT. CDR3 length: 17 residues. V shed 4 bases and J shed 7 bases, with 23 bases lying between them. DNA for the CDR3: TGTGCCAGCAGTGCGAACCTGGGTAGGGGACTGGGACAGCCCCAGCATTTT. Amino acid sequence: CASSANLGRGLGQPQHF.

CDR3 coding DNA: TGTGCCAGCAGGAGGAGCGGCAGCTCCTACAATGAGCAGTTCTTC. This translates into CASRRSGSSYNEQFF. This chain connects TRBV2 to TRBJ2-1; a possible D gene is TRBD2 (5 bases). The germline gives CDR1 SNHLY, CDR2 FYNNEI. This CDR3 region has 15 residues. Deletions cut 6 bases from V and 0 bases from J, with 12 bases between.

V and J are TRBV9 and TRBJ2-5; TRBD2 matches at 7 bases. This CDR3 spans 15 amino acids. The germline V gene encodes CDR1 SGDLS and CDR2 YYNGEE. The trim removed 3 bases at V and 1 base at J, leaving 6 bases unmatched. This chain's CDR3 is CASSGGRVIQETQYF. The CDR3 DNA follows: TGTGCCAGCAGCGGAGGGAGGGTTATCCAAGAGACCCAGTACTTC.